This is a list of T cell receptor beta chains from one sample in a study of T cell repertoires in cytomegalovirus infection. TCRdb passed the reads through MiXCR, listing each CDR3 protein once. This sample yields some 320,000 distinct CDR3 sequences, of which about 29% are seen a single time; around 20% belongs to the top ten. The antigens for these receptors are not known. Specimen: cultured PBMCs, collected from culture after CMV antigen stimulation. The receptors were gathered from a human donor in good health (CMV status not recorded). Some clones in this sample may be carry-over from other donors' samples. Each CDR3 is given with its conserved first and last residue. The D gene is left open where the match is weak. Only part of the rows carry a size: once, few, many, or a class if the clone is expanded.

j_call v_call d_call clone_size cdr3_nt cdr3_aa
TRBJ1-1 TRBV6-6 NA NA TGTGCCAGCAGTTACGAACAGCTGAACACTGAAGCTTTCTTT CASSYEQLNTEAFF
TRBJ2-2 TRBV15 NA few TGTGCCAGCGCCGGTGGGGAGGCCCGGACCGGGGAGCTGTTTTTT CASAGGEARTGELFF
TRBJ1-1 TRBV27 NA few TGTGCCAGCAGTTTAGACGGACCTAACACTGAAGCTTTCTTT CASSLDGPNTEAFF
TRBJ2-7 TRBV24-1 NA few TGTGCCACCAGTGATTTGAGGACGTCCGAGCAGTACTTC CATSDLRTSEQYF
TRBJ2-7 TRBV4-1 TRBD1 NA TGCGCCAGCAGCCAGGTACCGGGACAGGTTTTCGCCTACGAGCAGTACTTC CASSQVPGQVFAYEQYF
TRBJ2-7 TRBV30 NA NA TGTGCCTGGAGTGTACTCCCTTACGAGCAGTACTTC CAWSVLPYEQYF
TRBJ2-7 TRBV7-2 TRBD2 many TGTGCCAGCAGCTCCCGGGAGGGCGGCCCCTACGAGCAGTACTTC CASSSREGGPYEQYF
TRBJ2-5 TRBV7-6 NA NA TGTGCCAGCAGCTTATTTCGCAATCTAGCCGGGGAGACCCAGTACTTC CASSLFRNLAGETQYF
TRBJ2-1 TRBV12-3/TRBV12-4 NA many TGTGCCAGCAGTTTGCTAGCTGCGTCCTACAATGAGCAGTTCTTC CASSLLAASYNEQFF
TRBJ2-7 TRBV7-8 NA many TGTGCCAGCACGACCGAGGCCTACGAGCAGTACTTC CASTTEAYEQYF
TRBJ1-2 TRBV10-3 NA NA TGTGCCACTCACACCTCCGAGACAGGCATCGGGGGCTACACCTTC CATHTSETGIGGYTF
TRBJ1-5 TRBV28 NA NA TGTGCCAGCAGTTTATTAGGGGACAATCAGCCCCAGCATTTT CASSLLGDNQPQHF
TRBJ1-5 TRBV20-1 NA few TGCAGTGCTACAGGAGGATTGAATCAGCCCCAGCATTTT CSATGGLNQPQHF
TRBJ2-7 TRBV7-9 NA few TGTGCCAGCAGCTTGGTTTCCCCGACAGACCCCTACGAGCAGTACTTC CASSLVSPTDPYEQYF
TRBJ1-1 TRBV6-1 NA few TGTGCCAGCAGTGGACGAGGGGGAGTCACTGAAGCTTTCTTT CASSGRGGVTEAFF
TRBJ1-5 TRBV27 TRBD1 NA TGTGCCAGCAGTTCGCGGACAGGATATCAGCCCCAGCATTTT CASSSRTGYQPQHF
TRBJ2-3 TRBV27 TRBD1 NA TGTGCCAGCAGTTTATCGAGGGGGCTGGGTACAGATACGCAGTATTTT CASSLSRGLGTDTQYF
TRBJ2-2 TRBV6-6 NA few TGTGCCAGCAGTTACGGGGCAGGCACCGGGGAGCTGTTTTTT CASSYGAGTGELFF